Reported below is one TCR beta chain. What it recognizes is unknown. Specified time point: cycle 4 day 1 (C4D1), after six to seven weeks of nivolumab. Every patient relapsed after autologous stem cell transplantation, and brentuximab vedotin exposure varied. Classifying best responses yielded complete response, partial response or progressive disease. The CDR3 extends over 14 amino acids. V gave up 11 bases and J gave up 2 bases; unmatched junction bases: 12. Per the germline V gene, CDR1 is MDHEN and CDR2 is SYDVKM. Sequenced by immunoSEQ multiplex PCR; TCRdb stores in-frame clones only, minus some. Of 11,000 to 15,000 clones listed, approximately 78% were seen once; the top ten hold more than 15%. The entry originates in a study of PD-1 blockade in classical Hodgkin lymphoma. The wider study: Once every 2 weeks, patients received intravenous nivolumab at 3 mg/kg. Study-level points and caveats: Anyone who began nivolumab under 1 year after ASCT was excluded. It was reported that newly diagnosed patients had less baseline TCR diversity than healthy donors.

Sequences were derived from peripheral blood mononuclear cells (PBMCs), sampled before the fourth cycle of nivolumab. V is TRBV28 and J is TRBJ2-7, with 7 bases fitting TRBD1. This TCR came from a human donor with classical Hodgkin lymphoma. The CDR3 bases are TGTGCCGCAGGGGGAAGCAGTTTTACCTACGAGCAGTACTTC. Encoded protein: CAAGGSSFTYEQYF.